The clone carrying this T cell receptor (beta chain) turned up a few times. These data come from a study of blood T cell repertoires in COVID-19. Study as a whole: Donors in the United States, Italy and Spain gave samples during acute or convalescent COVID-19. PBMCs, B-cell-depleted T cells, or T cells were the source of the cDNA or gDNA that made up the material.

Germline CDR1 SGHTA, CDR2 FQGNSA. V gave up 4 bases and J gave up 1 base; unmatched junction bases: 0. This CDR3 has 15 residues. Original processing notes: Amplifying reference gene primers gave estimates of nucleated cell counts. The method was immunoSEQ multiplex PCR; TCRdb's version includes in-frame clones alone and lacks a portion of them. V and J calls and clone size are copied from that table; D and trimming were computed from the DNA. The sample has more than 120,000 clones, about 87% seen once. The sample comprised peripheral blood. The chain is built from TRBV7-2 and TRBJ2-2; 10 nucleotides agree with TRBD2. The source is a man in his forties or fifties who had recovered from COVID-19. This chain's CDR3 is CASSSSGGNTGELFF. The CDR3 DNA reads as TGTGCCAGCAGCTCTAGCGGGGGGAACACCGGGGAGCTGTTTTTT.